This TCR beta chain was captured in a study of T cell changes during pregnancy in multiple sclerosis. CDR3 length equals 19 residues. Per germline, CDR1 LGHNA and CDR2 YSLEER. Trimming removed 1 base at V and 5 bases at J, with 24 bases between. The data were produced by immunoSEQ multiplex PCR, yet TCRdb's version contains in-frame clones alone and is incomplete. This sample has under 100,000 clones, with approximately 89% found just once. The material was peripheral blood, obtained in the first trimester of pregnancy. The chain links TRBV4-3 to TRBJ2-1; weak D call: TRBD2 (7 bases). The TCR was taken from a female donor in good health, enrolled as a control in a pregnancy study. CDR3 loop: CASSQGVGGPYATNNEQFF. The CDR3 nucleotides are TGCGCCAGCAGCCAAGGAGTGGGGGGGCCTTATGCTACTAACAATGAGCAGTTCTTC.